This TCR beta chain emerged from a study of CD8 T cells in ankylosing spondylitis. Study findings and constraints: A TCR beta motif of several highly homologous variants seemed to mark ankylosing spondylitis blood. In the blood and synovial fluid of reactive arthritis, some motif variants had been previously reported. CD8+ disease-linked clones were present at relatively low frequencies in blood.

CDR1 is SGHNT and CDR2 is YYREEE in the germline V gene (reference sequence). Trimming shortened V by 4 bases and J by 2 bases, and 9 bases separated the two germline ends. The CDR3 sequence is 13 residues long. Quantitative barcoded 5'-RACE was used to prepare TCR beta libraries. TCRdb fed the 5' RACE reads into MiXCR, producing one record per CDR3 protein. The sample has roughly 86,000 distinct CDR3 sequences, about 9% seen once. The table lists this clonotype with many counts. The antigen remains undetermined. The sequence was collected from a male donor with ankylosing spondylitis or in good health (not recorded which). The source material was blood, either unsorted or a sorted T cell fraction (not recorded which). This chain links TRBV5-4 with TRBJ1-2; tentatively, D is TRBD1 (6 bases). CDR3 residues: CASSIDRNYGYTF. The DNA for the CDR3 is TGTGCCAGCAGCATAGACAGGAACTATGGCTACACCTTC.